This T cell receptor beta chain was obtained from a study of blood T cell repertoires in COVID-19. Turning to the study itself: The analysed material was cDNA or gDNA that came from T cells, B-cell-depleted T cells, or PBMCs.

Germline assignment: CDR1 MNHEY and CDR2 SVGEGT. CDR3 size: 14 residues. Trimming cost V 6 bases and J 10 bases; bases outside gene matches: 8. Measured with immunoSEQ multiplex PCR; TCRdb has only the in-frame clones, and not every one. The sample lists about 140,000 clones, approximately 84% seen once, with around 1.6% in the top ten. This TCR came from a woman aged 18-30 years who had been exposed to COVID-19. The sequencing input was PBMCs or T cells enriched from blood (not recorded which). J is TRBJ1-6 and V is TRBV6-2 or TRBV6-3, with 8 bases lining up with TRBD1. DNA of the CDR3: TGTGCCAGCAGCCAAACAGGGGGAAGGTCACCCCTCCACTTT. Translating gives CASSQTGGRSPLHF.